This TCR beta chain was recovered during a study of T cells in Graves' hyperthyroidism and ophthalmopathy. Researchers took RNA transcripts and amplified the TCR beta CDR3 regions from them. HTBI primers were employed in a first-round RT-PCR of the TCR CDR3. TCRdb used MiXCR to reprocess the multiplex PCR reads, holding one entry per CDR3 protein. The data show nearly 750,000 distinct CDR3 sequences, roughly a third seen once. Stability of Graves' hyperthyroidism was defined as absent ophthalmopathy progression within 18 months. The V end was cut by 5 bases, the J end by 3 bases, with 11 bases between. CDR3 length: 14 amino acids. Per germline, CDR1 MNHEY and CDR2 SVGAGI. In regard to this clonotype: What it binds is not known.

General study results and limits: Most thyroid clonotypes expanded above 0.001 were also detected in blood.

Sequencing used blood. The chain joins TRBV6-5 to TRBJ1-3; D is uncertain. The receptor's source is a woman aged 40 to 49 with Graves' hyperthyroidism. The CDR3 here is CASSVTQVGNTIYF. The CDR3 DNA reads TGTGCCAGCAGTGTTACTCAAGTTGGAAACACCATATATTTT.